These 21 T cell receptor beta chains share one sample of origin, sequenced in a study of T cell responses to AZD1222 COVID-19 vaccine. Generated by immunoSEQ multiplex PCR, the TCRdb table keeps only in-frame clones and is missing some. The table includes 97,000 or so clones, around 89% detected once. The sample here was peripheral blood, taken on day 0 of AZD1222 vaccination. The receptors shown here come from an adult in good health.

For the CDR3, the DNA is TGTGCCAGCAGCCAAGAGGACAGGGTACGGGGAAACACCATATATTTT. It codes for CASSQEDRVRGNTIYF. V and J are TRBV4-2 and TRBJ1-3, with 8 bases matching TRBD1. The CDR3 runs 16 residues. V was pared by 0 bases and J by 4 bases, with 5 bases of the junction left unmatched. The V gene's germline CDR1 is LGHNA and CDR2 YNFKEQ.

The chain recombines TRBV30 with TRBJ2-3; no definite D call. This CDR3 comprises 15 residues. CDR1 and CDR2 (germline): GTSNPN, SVGIG (reference sequence). V was cut by 0 bases and J by 0 bases, with 10 bases left in between. CDR3 amino acids: CAWSVEPLSTDTQYF. CDR3 nucleotides: TGTGCCTGGAGTGTCGAACCCCTTAGCACAGATACGCAGTATTTT.

The chain joins TRBV12-5 to TRBJ2-1; TRBD1 or TRBD2 may be the D gene (7 bases each). The CDR3 consists of 16 residues. CDR1 is LGHNT and CDR2 is FRNRAP in the germline V gene. Trimming pared 2 bases from V and 2 bases from J, leaving 13 bases between. CDR3 amino acids: CASGLSAGGAYNEQFF. CDR3 nucleotide sequence: TGTGCTAGTGGTTTGTCTGCAGGGGGGGCCTACAATGAGCAGTTCTTC.

V gene TRBV6-1 combines with J gene TRBJ1-5, with a possible D match to TRBD1 (5 bases). The germline V and J ends were trimmed by 2 bases and 0 bases, with 11 bases remaining between them. CDR3 size: 16 residues. The germline gives CDR1 MNHNS, CDR2 SASEGT. The CDR3 sequence: CASSEWKGLSNQPQHF. For the CDR3, the DNA is TGTGCCAGCAGTGAATGGAAGGGGCTTAGCAATCAGCCCCAGCATTTT.

The table lists this clone with a few counts. The chain has TRBV20-1 and TRBJ2-7; D remains ambiguous. Trimming pared 6 bases from V and 5 bases from J, leaving 8 bases between. This CDR3 spans 10 amino acids. In germline, CDR1 is DFQATT, CDR2 SNEGSKA (reference sequence). CDR3 in amino acids: CSASDHEQYF. The CDR3 nucleotides are TGCAGTGCGTCCGACCACGAGCAGTACTTC.

The V call is TRBV11-2, the J call TRBJ2-1; TRBD2 agrees at 8 bases. CDR1 and CDR2 (germline): SGHAT, FQNNGV. The junction had 9 bases not matched to a gene; V was cut back by 2 bases and J by 9 bases. This CDR3 is built from 15 residues. CDR3 in DNA: TGTGCCAGCAGCTTACAAGCGGGAGTCGTAGGTGAGCAGTTCTTC. Amino acids: CASSLQAGVVGEQFF.

The chain couples TRBV9 to TRBJ2-2; TRBD1 is a possible D gene (5 bases). The V and J ends lost 0 bases and 5 bases respectively, with 14 bases between them. In germline, CDR1 is SGDLS, CDR2 YYNGEE. This CDR3 comprises 16 residues. The CDR3 nucleotides are TGTGCCAGCAGCGTAGAACTGGCCAGGGCTACCGGGGAGCTGTTTTTT. This sequence encodes CASSVELARATGELFF.

J is TRBJ1-2 and V is TRBV10-3; weak D call: TRBD1 (6 bases). V was cut by 6 bases and J by 6 bases, with 14 bases left in between. The germline V gene encodes CDR1 ENHRY and CDR2 SYGVKD. The CDR3 runs to 13 residues. CDR3 DNA: TGTGCCATCAGCTTCACAGGGCTGGATGGCTACACCTTC. Protein product: CAISFTGLDGYTF.

V and J are TRBV11-3 and TRBJ2-3, with 9 bases that match TRBD2. This CDR3 is built from 16 residues. Germline CDR1 and CDR2: SGHNT and YENEEA. V gave up 5 bases and J gave up 5 bases; unmatched junction bases: 11. For the CDR3, the DNA is TGTGCCAGCAGCGCCACCGGGACTAGCTTTCAAGATACGCAGTATTTT. It codes for CASSATGTSFQDTQYF.

This rearrangement joins TRBV3-1 (or the pseudogene TRBV3-2) to TRBJ1-5, with D uncertain. This CDR3 has 16 residues. Trimming cost V 0 bases and J 0 bases, with 9 bases left between them. Germline CDR1 LGHDT, CDR2 YNNKEL (reference sequence). The CDR3 loop reads CASSQDTRYSNQPQHF. The CDR3 DNA sequence: TGTGCCAGCAGCCAAGATACTCGGTATAGCAATCAGCCCCAGCATTTT.

V is TRBV6-1 and J is TRBJ2-7; the D is unclear. Germline assignment: CDR1 MNHNS and CDR2 SASEGT. The CDR3 is 14 amino acids. V lost 0 bases and J 4 bases, leaving 10 bases between the germline ends. For the CDR3, the DNA is TGTGCCAGCAGTGAAGCTACCGATCTTTACGAGCAGTACTTC. Protein product: CASSEATDLYEQYF.

This clone was observed once. V is TRBV28 and J is TRBJ2-1; D is possibly TRBD2 (5 bases). This CDR3 is built from 14 residues. V was clipped by 6 bases and J by 4 bases, with 13 bases between them. CDR1 is MDHEN and CDR2 is SYDVKM in the germline V gene. The chain's CDR3 is CASRSGNTYNEQFF. In nucleotides, the CDR3 is TGTGCCAGCAGGTCCGGGAATACATACAATGAGCAGTTCTTC. The complete variable domain, with remaining parts taken from reference TRBV28 and TRBJ2-1, reads DVKVTQSSRYLVKRTGEKVFLECVQDMDHENMFWYRQDPGLGLRLIYFSYDVKMKEKGDIPEGYSVSREKKERFSLILESASTNQTSMYLCASRSGNTYNEQFFGPGTRLTVL.

This clone was recorded once. The gene calls are TRBV6-5 and TRBJ2-7, with 13 nucleotides matching TRBD2. CDR3 size: 13 residues. Germline V gene lookup returns CDR1 MNHEY and CDR2 SVGAGI. The ends lost 9 bases at V and 5 bases at J; junction bases unmatched: 4. The CDR3 coding sequence is TGTGCCAGTAGACTAGCGGGAGGTGACGAGCAGTACTTC. It translates to CASRLAGGDEQYF.

The chain is built from TRBV6-5 and TRBJ1-1; possible D gene TRBD1, 6 bases. The CDR3 loop spans 16 amino acids. Germline CDR1 and CDR2: MNHEY and SVGAGI. Trimming removed 4 bases at V and 3 bases at J, with 18 bases between. The chain's CDR3 is CASSSPYGGRDTEAFF. The CDR3, as DNA: TGTGCCAGCAGTTCTCCTTACGGGGGGCGGGACACTGAAGCTTTCTTT.

V gene TRBV19 combines with J gene TRBJ2-1; D is unresolved. The V end was cut by 3 bases, the J end by 9 bases, with 9 bases between. The CDR3 has 12 amino acids. The germline V gene has CDR1 LNHDA and CDR2 SQIVND (reference sequence). CDR3 sequence: CASSMSGFEQFF. For the CDR3, the DNA is TGTGCCAGTAGTATGTCGGGTTTTGAGCAGTTCTTC.

The gene calls are TRBV27 and TRBJ1-6, with 8 bases matching TRBD1. The CDR3 has 17 residues. J was trimmed by 7 bases and V by 5 bases; bases with no gene match: 13. Germline CDR1 reads MNHEY; CDR2 reads SMNVEV (reference sequence). CDR3 in amino acids: CASSVNQGATPNSPLHF. The DNA for the CDR3 is TGTGCCAGCAGTGTTAATCAGGGGGCAACACCAAATTCACCCCTCCACTTT.

The V and J genes are TRBV28 and TRBJ1-4; D might be TRBD1 (6 bases). CDR1 is MDHEN, CDR2 SYDVKM, per germline. Deletions cut 2 bases from V and 5 bases from J, with 24 bases between. CDR3 length: 19 residues. The CDR3 spells CASSLTRNRANLRNEKLFF. DNA for the CDR3: TGTGCCAGCAGTTTAACGCGCAACAGGGCAAACCTACGCAATGAAAAACTGTTTTTT.

The chain employs TRBV5-1 and TRBJ2-7; 8 bases are shared with TRBD1. This CDR3 has 14 residues. Germline-derived CDR1 and CDR2 are SGHRS and YFSETQ. V gave up 7 bases and J gave up 4 bases; unmatched junction bases: 10. The CDR3 DNA reads as TGCGCCAGCCGTACCGGGACAGGCGGGTACGAGCAGTACTTC. Its protein is CASRTGTGGYEQYF.

The chain combines TRBV29-1 with TRBJ2-1; D uncertain. Deletions cut 3 bases from V and 5 bases from J, with 5 bases between. Germline V lookup: CDR1 SQVTM, CDR2 ANQGSEA. There are 11 residues in the CDR3. This chain's CDR3 is CSVDIDNEQFF. In DNA, the CDR3 is TGCAGCGTTGATATTGACAATGAGCAGTTCTTC.

The chain is built from TRBV18 and TRBJ2-7; tentative D call: TRBD2 (7 bases). This CDR3 spans 15 amino acids. The germline V and J ends were trimmed by 1 base and 6 bases, with 16 bases remaining between them. The germline CDR1 and CDR2 sequences are KGHSH and LQKENI. The CDR3 region is CASSPLGGREGEQYF. CDR3 in DNA: TGTGCCAGCTCACCACTCGGGGGGCGCGAAGGCGAGCAGTACTTC.

The chain combines TRBV28 with TRBJ1-5, with D possibly being TRBD1 (5 bases). The germline V gene has CDR1 MDHEN and CDR2 SYDVKM. Trimming removed 1 base from V and 7 bases from J, with 14 bases in between. The CDR3 sequence is 15 residues long. The CDR3 here is CASSLSAGRAQPQHF. The CDR3 DNA reads as TGTGCCAGCAGTTTATCGGCAGGGCGGGCCCAGCCCCAGCATTTT.